Each of the 9 T cell receptor beta chains below was sequenced from the same sample in a study of shared clonotypes between healthy human individuals. Using immunoSEQ multiplex PCR, the repertoire was profiled, and TCRdb retains in-frame clones only, with some absent. Of roughly 510,000 clones in the sample, roughly 85% were seen once. The sequenced material came from PBMCs. The receptors stem from a woman aged 40 to 50 in good health. Some clones in this sample may be carry-over from other donors' samples.

This clone was found many times. The chain recombines TRBV11-3 with TRBJ1-1; D is unresolved. The V end lost 1 base, the J end lost 1 base, and 7 bases lay between the germline ends. Germline CDR1 reads SGHNT; CDR2 reads YENEEA. The CDR3 consists of 14 residues. For the CDR3, the DNA is TGTGCCAGCAGCTTAGGGACGGAGAACACTGAAGCTTTCTTT. It translates to CASSLGTENTEAFF.

V and J are TRBV15 and TRBJ2-1, with D possibly matching TRBD2 (5 bases). Germline V lookup: CDR1 LNHNV, CDR2 YYDKDF (reference sequence). The ends were cut back, 8 bases at V and 2 bases at J, with 13 bases in the middle. This CDR3 region has 14 residues. In DNA form, the CDR3 reads TGTGCCACCTTGAGCGGAACAGCCTACAATGAGCAGTTCTTC. Its protein product is CATLSGTAYNEQFF.

The chain couples TRBV27 to TRBJ2-5, with 9 bases lining up with TRBD1. The J segment lost 3 bases and the V segment lost 2 bases, leaving 4 bases of the junction unmatched. CDR1 MNHEY and CDR2 SMNVEV come from the germline V gene (reference sequence). CDR3 length: 15 residues. This chain's CDR3 is CASSLVGQGKETQYF. In DNA form, the CDR3 reads TGTGCCAGCAGTTTAGTGGGACAGGGAAAAGAGACCCAGTACTTC.

The table lists this clone with a few counts. This chain links TRBV5-1 with TRBJ2-2; 9 bases line up with TRBD2. The CDR3 extends over 16 amino acids. V lost 2 bases, J lost 3 bases, and 5 bases stayed unmatched. In germline, CDR1 is SGHRS, CDR2 YFSETQ. CDR3 sequence reads: CASSFLAGSDTGELFF. The CDR3 coding sequence is TGCGCCAGCAGCTTTCTAGCGGGATCGGACACCGGGGAGCTGTTTTTT.

The rearrangement links TRBV12-5 to TRBJ1-4; D uncertain. Germline CDR1 reads LGHNT; CDR2 reads FRNRAP. CDR3 length: 12 residues. V gave up 6 bases and J gave up 10 bases, with 12 bases separating them. The CDR3 here is CASGVQPRKLFF. The CDR3 nucleotides are TGTGCTAGTGGGGTCCAGCCGAGAAAACTGTTTTTT.

The chain recombines TRBV9 with TRBJ2-1, with 9 bases that match TRBD2. The length of the CDR3 is 15 residues. CDR1 and CDR2 from the germline V gene are SGDLS and YYNGEE. V was pared by 4 bases and J by 9 bases, with 11 bases of the junction left unmatched. The CDR3 DNA sequence: TGTGCCAGCAGCCGCGATAGCGGGAGTAGGGGTGAGCAGTTCTTC. Translation gives CASSRDSGSRGEQFF.

This clone was seen once. The V gene is TRBV4-1, the J gene TRBJ2-5, with D perhaps TRBD2 (5 bases). CDR3 size: 15 residues. Germline V gives CDR1 MGHRA, CDR2 YSYEKL. Trimming took off 3 bases at V and 5 bases at J, with 16 bases between the two ends. As DNA, the CDR3 is TGCGCCAGCAGCCAGGACCGGGCCCGCGGGGAGACCCAGTACTTC. Its protein is CASSQDRARGETQYF.

The rearrangement uses TRBV29-1 and TRBJ2-7; 9 nucleotides match TRBD1. After removal of 6 bases from V and 4 bases from J, the junction contained 7 bases not matched to a gene. CDR3 length: 13 residues. CDR1 is SQVTM, CDR2 ANQGSEA, per germline. The CDR3 is CSVSTGGVYEQYF. The DNA of the CDR3 is TGCAGCGTCTCCACAGGGGGCGTATACGAGCAGTACTTC.

This chain connects TRBV7-2 to TRBJ2-1, with D tentatively TRBD2 (6 bases). The CDR3 extends over 15 amino acids. Per germline, CDR1 SGHTA and CDR2 FQGNSA. The ends were cut back, 6 bases at V and 0 bases at J, with 12 bases in the middle. CDR3 coding DNA: TGTGCCAGCAGATCCCCGGGGGTCTCCTACAATGAGCAGTTCTTC. The encoded protein is CASRSPGVSYNEQFF. Full variable domain (remainder filled in from reference TRBV7-2 and TRBJ2-1): GAGVSQSPSNKVTEKGKDVELRCDPISGHTALYWYRQSLGQGLEFLIYFQGNSAPDKSGLPSDRFSAERTGGSVSTLTIQRTQQEDSAVYLCASRSPGVSYNEQFFGPGTRLTVL.